This entry lists 21 T cell receptor beta chains sequenced from one sample in a study of T-cell memory formation after mild COVID-19. TCRdb reanalysed the 5' RACE reads using MiXCR and keeps one entry per CDR3 protein. The sample lists around 29,000 distinct CDR3 sequences, approximately 12% occurring once. Sequencing was performed on PBMCs or a T cell subset sorted from them (not recorded which). These receptors came from an adult woman who had mild COVID-19 (a few samples of this study predate the infection). Cell type and time point are not known.

This clonotype was counted ten times or more. V usage is TRBV11-2 and J usage is TRBJ2-7; TRBD2 matches at 11 bases. There are 18 residues in the CDR3. The germline V gene has CDR1 SGHAT and CDR2 FQNNGV. V lost 4 bases, J lost 0 bases, and 11 bases stayed unmatched. CDR3 protein: CASSSRSLAGGRSYEQYF. As DNA, the CDR3 is TGTGCCAGCAGCTCAAGATCCCTAGCGGGAGGTCGCTCCTACGAGCAGTACTTC.

In its sample, this clonotype was seen many times. V gene TRBV20-1 combines with J gene TRBJ2-5; D may be TRBD1 or TRBD2 (5 bases each). The CDR3 length is 14 residues. The germline V and J ends were trimmed by 1 base and 3 bases, with 12 bases remaining between them. Germline-derived CDR1 and CDR2 are DFQATT and SNEGSKA (reference sequence). For the CDR3, the DNA is TGCAGTGCTAGAGGAGGGGCCGCCGAAGAGACCCAGTACTTC. Protein sequence: CSARGGAAEETQYF.

This clonotype was picked up many times. V gene TRBV6-2 or TRBV6-3 combines with J gene TRBJ2-5; D not resolved. Germline-derived CDR1 and CDR2 are MNHEY and SVGEGT. V was shortened by 5 bases and J by 1 base, with 5 bases between the two germline ends. This CDR3 region has 12 residues. The CDR3 protein is CASSASQETQYF. Written as DNA, the CDR3 is TGTGCCAGCAGTGCCAGCCAAGAGACCCAGTACTTC.

This clonotype was detected many times. The chain is built from TRBV12-3 or TRBV12-4 and TRBJ2-7; D is ambiguous. Trimming shortened V by 6 bases and J by 2 bases, and 14 bases separated the two germline ends. CDR3 length: 14 amino acids. CDR3 residues: CASSPRTGTYEQYF. In DNA form, the CDR3 reads TGTGCCAGCAGCCCCAGGACGGGTACCTACGAGCAGTACTTC.

This clonotype appeared many times. The rearrangement uses TRBV20-1 and TRBJ1-1; 7 positions agree with TRBD1. Unmatched junction bases numbered 0, after V lost 2 bases and J lost 3 bases. The CDR3 spans 12 residues. From germline, CDR1 is DFQATT and CDR2 SNEGSKA (reference sequence). CDR3 region: CSARQGDTEAFF. The CDR3 DNA sequence: TGCAGTGCTAGACAGGGGGACACTGAAGCTTTCTTT.

This clonotype was counted between two and nine times. The chain joins TRBV4-2 to TRBJ2-1; 10 bases match TRBD1. The ends lost 2 bases at V and 5 bases at J; junction bases unmatched: 6. This CDR3 is built from 16 residues. Looked up from germline, CDR1 is LGHNA and CDR2 is YNFKEQ. As DNA, the CDR3 is TGTGCCAGCAGCCAAAAACGGGGACAGGGGCACAATGAGCAGTTCTTC. This gives the protein CASSQKRGQGHNEQFF.

In this sample, this clonotype turned up many times. The chain couples TRBV7-9 to TRBJ2-5; D not resolved. Trimming left V 6 bases short and J 1 base short, with 12 bases between. The CDR3 loop spans 14 amino acids. Germline V gene data show CDR1 as SEHNR and CDR2 as FQNEAQ (reference sequence). CDR3 sequence (DNA): TGTGCCAGCAGGTTGTCGGCTTCCCAAGAGACCCAGTACTTC. Residues: CASRLSASQETQYF.

Ten or more counts support this clonotype. The CDR3 loop is CASSPEGWRFYGYTF. The CDR3 DNA sequence: TGTGCCAGCAGCCCAGAGGGATGGCGATTCTATGGCTACACCTTC. The chain carries TRBV3-1 and TRBJ1-2, with no clear D. CDR3 length equals 15 residues. Germline CDR1 is LGHDT and CDR2 is YNNKEL (reference sequence). V was trimmed by 4 bases and J by 4 bases, leaving 16 bases between them.

This clonotype was seen ten or more times. The chain has TRBV5-4 and TRBJ1-1; the D gene is possibly TRBD1 (5 bases). Trimming stripped 3 bases from V and 8 bases from J, with 17 bases between. The V gene's germline CDR1 is SGHNT and CDR2 YYREEE (reference sequence). CDR3 length: 14 amino acids. The chain's CDR3 is CASSWMGREAEAFF. Here the CDR3 DNA reads TGTGCCAGCAGCTGGATGGGACGTGAGGCAGAAGCTTTCTTT.

This sequence joins TRBV7-2 and TRBJ2-3; 9 positions match TRBD2. V gave up 5 bases and J gave up 4 bases; unmatched junction bases: 7. The CDR3 consists of 15 residues. The V gene's germline CDR1 is SGHTA and CDR2 FQGNSA. The CDR3 DNA sequence: TGTGCCAGCAGCCGAAATAGCGGGAGCGCAGATACGCAGTATTTT. Translated: CASSRNSGSADTQYF. Together with reference TRBV7-2 and TRBJ2-3, the CDR3 gives the full variable domain: GAGVSQSPSNKVTEKGKDVELRCDPISGHTALYWYRQSLGQGLEFLIYFQGNSAPDKSGLPSDRFSAERTGGSVSTLTIQRTQQEDSAVYLCASSRNSGSADTQYFGPGTRLTVL.

At least ten counts were recorded for this clonotype. The chain uses TRBV7-2 and TRBJ1-2, with TRBD1 matching 8 bases. Per the germline V gene, CDR1 is SGHTA and CDR2 is FQGNSA. With V trimmed by 4 bases and J by 4 bases, 8 bases remained unmatched. The CDR3 is made up of 15 amino acids. CDR3 in amino acids: CASSSRGQGGYGYTF. DNA of the CDR3: TGTGCCAGCAGCTCCCGAGGACAGGGCGGCTATGGCTACACCTTC.

This clonotype was seen a handful of times. The chain recombines TRBV4-2 with TRBJ1-1; possible D gene TRBD1, 5 bases. The CDR3 spans 16 residues. Germline CDR1 is LGHNA and CDR2 is YNFKEQ. The germline V and J ends were trimmed by 0 bases and 5 bases, with 16 bases remaining between them. The chain's CDR3 is CASSQEEGTGTTEAFF. In nucleotides, the CDR3 is TGTGCCAGCAGCCAAGAAGAGGGGACCGGGACTACTGAAGCTTTCTTT.

This clonotype appeared many times. This sequence joins TRBV9 and TRBJ1-2, with D perhaps matching TRBD1 (5 bases). Germline V gives CDR1 SGDLS, CDR2 YYNGEE. The CDR3 contains 15 residues. Trimming shortened V by 4 bases and J by 0 bases, and 13 bases separated the two germline ends. CDR3 sequence (DNA): TGTGCCAGCAGCCCGAGGGACCTCCCTAACTATGGCTACACCTTC. Amino acid sequence: CASSPRDLPNYGYTF.

This clonotype was detected many times. V usage is TRBV5-4 and J usage is TRBJ2-3, with TRBD2 matching over 11 bases. The CDR3 has 16 residues. Germline V gene lookup returns CDR1 SGHNT and CDR2 YYREEE (reference sequence). V was pared by 1 base and J by 2 bases, with 3 bases of the junction left unmatched. The CDR3 DNA reads as TGTGCCAGCAGCTTGAAACTAGCGGGGGTCACAGATACGCAGTATTTT. Residues: CASSLKLAGVTDTQYF.

This clonotype was observed many times. This chain links TRBV29-1 with TRBJ2-2; the D is unclear. Looked up from germline, CDR1 is SQVTM and CDR2 is ANQGSEA. The CDR3 loop spans 15 amino acids. Trimming cost V 4 bases and J 0 bases, with 12 bases left between them. The CDR3 sequence is CSVAEAATNTGELFF. CDR3 nucleotide sequence: TGCAGCGTTGCCGAGGCGGCAACGAACACCGGGGAGCTGTTTTTT.

This clonotype occurred many times. V gene TRBV11-2 combines with J gene TRBJ2-1; 12 positions match TRBD2. Germline V gene sequence: CDR1 SGHAT, CDR2 FQNNGV. V lost 5 bases to trimming and J lost 9 bases; unmatched junction nucleotides: 14. The CDR3 totals 17 residues. The CDR3 reads CASSTQALAGGPVEQFF. The CDR3 coding sequence is TGTGCCAGCAGCACGCAAGCCCTAGCGGGAGGGCCGGTTGAGCAGTTCTTC.

This clonotype was recorded many times. The V call is TRBV15, the J call TRBJ1-5, with 9 bases identical to TRBD1. Trimming cost V 5 bases and J 5 bases; bases outside gene matches: 13. Germline CDR1 reads LNHNV; CDR2 reads YYDKDF (reference sequence). This CDR3 region has 17 residues. CDR3 nucleotides: TGTGCCACCAGCCGAAAAGGATCCGGGACAGGGCATCAGCCCCAGCATTTT. Protein sequence: CATSRKGSGTGHQPQHF.

This clonotype was detected ten times or more. The V and J genes are TRBV5-1 and TRBJ2-1, with 7 nucleotides matching TRBD1. There are 14 residues in the CDR3. CDR1 and CDR2 (germline): SGHRS, YFSETQ. V shed 3 bases, J shed 4 bases, and the junction held 4 bases outside the gene matches. CDR3 amino acids: CASSWAQGYNEQFF. CDR3 bases: TGCGCCAGCAGCTGGGCACAGGGGTACAATGAGCAGTTCTTC.

This clonotype was found many times. The CDR3, as DNA: TGTGCCAGCTCCCAAAGTACAGGGGGTTACGAGCAGTACTTC. Its translation is CASSQSTGGYEQYF. The gene calls are TRBV18 and TRBJ2-7, with 8 bases lining up with TRBD1. Per the germline V gene, CDR1 is KGHSH and CDR2 is LQKENI. The CDR3 is 14 amino acids. Trimming took 6 bases from V and 4 from J; bases not matched to a gene: 8.

This clonotype was counted ten times or more. This chain joins TRBV20-1 and TRBJ2-4, with 8 bases fitting TRBD2. Germline CDR1 and CDR2: DFQATT and SNEGSKA (reference sequence). Trimming cost V 5 bases and J 2 bases; bases outside gene matches: 8. The CDR3 is made up of 15 amino acids. The CDR3 loop reads CSAPLAGNTKNIQYF. DNA of the CDR3: TGCAGTGCTCCTCTAGCGGGTAACACCAAAAACATTCAGTACTTC.

This clonotype was recorded many times. The gene calls are TRBV12-3 or TRBV12-4 and TRBJ2-1, with TRBD2 matching 10 bases. Trimming took 3 bases from V and 7 from J; bases not matched to a gene: 3. CDR3 length: 14 amino acids. The CDR3 DNA is TGTGCCAGCAGTTTCCTAGCGGGAGCGAATGAGCAGTTCTTC. It specifies CASSFLAGANEQFF.